Sequencing of this TCR beta chain was carried out in a study of CD8 T cells in Susac syndrome. V was cut by 1 base and J by 6 bases, with 9 bases left in between. CDR1 and CDR2 from the germline V gene are GTSNPN and SVGIG (reference sequence). The CDR3 covers 13 residues. The multiple sclerosis controls comprised treatment-naive patients whose relapsing-remitting disease was stable or active. TEMRA cells were enriched by FACS, while CD8+ and CD4+ T cells were obtained through a negative isolation that was performed magnetically. Reverse transcription of roughly 0.5 to 1 ug RNA was carried out with random hexamers. Amplification of TCR beta CDR3 used immunoSEQ multiplex PCR across 54 Vbeta and 13 Jbeta. TCRdb processed the immunoSEQ multiplex PCR reads anew with MiXCR; each CDR3 protein has one entry. The repertoire holds roughly 120,000 distinct CDR3 sequences, just under 95% seen once, with 0.085% to 0.095% in the top ten.

What was sequenced was CD4+ T cells from PBMCs. This sequence joins TRBV30 and TRBJ2-2, with D unresolved. The clonotype comes from a human donor with multiple sclerosis. Here the CDR3 reads CAWSGRLSGELFF. CDR3 DNA: TGTGCCTGGAGTGGCCGTTTGTCCGGGGAGCTGTTTTTT.